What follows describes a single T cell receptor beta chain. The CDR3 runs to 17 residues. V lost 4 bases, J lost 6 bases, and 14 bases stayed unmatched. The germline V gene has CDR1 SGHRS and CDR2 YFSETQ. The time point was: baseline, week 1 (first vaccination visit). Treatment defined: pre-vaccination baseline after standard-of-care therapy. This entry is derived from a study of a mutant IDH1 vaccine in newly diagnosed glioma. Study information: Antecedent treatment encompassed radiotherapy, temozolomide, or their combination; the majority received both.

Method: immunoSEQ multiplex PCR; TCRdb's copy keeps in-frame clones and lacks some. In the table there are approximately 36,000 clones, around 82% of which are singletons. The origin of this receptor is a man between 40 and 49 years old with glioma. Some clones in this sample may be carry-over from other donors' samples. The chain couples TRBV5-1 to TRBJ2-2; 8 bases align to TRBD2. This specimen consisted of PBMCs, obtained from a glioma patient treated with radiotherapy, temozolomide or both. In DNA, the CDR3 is TGCGCCAGCAGCCCGAGGACTAGCCCTAGTTATTCCGGGGAGCTGTTTTTT. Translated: CASSPRTSPSYSGELFF. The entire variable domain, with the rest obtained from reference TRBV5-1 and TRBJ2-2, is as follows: KAGVTQTPRYLIKTRGQQVTLSCSPISGHRSVSWYQQTPGQGLQFLFEYFSETQRNKGNFPGRFSGRQFSNSRSEMNVSTLELGDSALYLCASSPRTSPSYSGELFFGEGSRLTVL.